Presented here are 10 T cell receptor beta chains from one specimen sequenced in a study of Graves' ophthalmopathy and Graves' hyperthyroidism. The sequenced template was RNA, covering the TCR beta CDR3 region. The first round was an RT-PCR with HTBI primers, and the second round was a multiplex PCR. MiXCR, run by TCRdb on the multiplex PCR reads, gives a single entry per CDR3 protein. The sample consists of more than 1,000,000 distinct CDR3 sequences, 35% to 40% of them appearing once. The sequenced material came from peripheral blood or thyroid tissue (not recorded which). Receptors were obtained from an adult man with Graves' hyperthyroidism.

This clonotype was detected ten times or more. This chain joins TRBV25-1 and TRBJ1-2, with TRBD1 matching 9 bases. V was clipped by 2 bases and J by 2 bases; unmatched bases: 9. CDR1 is MGHDK and CDR2 is SYGVNS in the germline V gene. The CDR3 is 17 amino acids. The chain's CDR3 is CASSERGTGKGNYGYTF. In DNA form, the CDR3 reads TGTGCCAGCAGTGAAAGAGGGACAGGGAAGGGGAACTATGGCTACACCTTC.

This chain links TRBV4-1 with TRBJ1-5; possibly TRBD1 for D (5 bases). This CDR3 has 15 residues. V was clipped by 3 bases and J by 6 bases, with 15 bases between them. Germline V gives CDR1 MGHRA, CDR2 YSYEKL. The CDR3 region is CASSQGGVTGQPQHF. In DNA, the CDR3 is TGCGCCAGCAGCCAGGGAGGGGTTACGGGTCAGCCCCAGCATTTT.

This clonotype was detected many times. The chain joins TRBV20-1 to TRBJ1-6; 8 bases match TRBD1. V lost 3 bases and J lost 9; bases outside the gene matches: 7. The CDR3 length is 14 residues. The V gene's germline CDR1 is DFQATT and CDR2 SNEGSKA (reference sequence). The CDR3 DNA reads TGCAGTGCTAGTTCGTCAGGGGGCGTTTCACCCCTCCACTTT. It is translated as CSASSSGGVSPLHF.

There are a few counts of this clonotype. The chain uses TRBV2 and TRBJ2-5; 7 bases fit TRBD2. The J call may be wrong; the DNA end is better matched by TRBJ2-1. The CDR3 consists of 14 residues. The germline V gene encodes CDR1 SNHLY and CDR2 FYNNEI. CDR3 DNA sequence: TGTGCCAGCAGTGGGGCGGGGACTAAACACGAGCAGTTCTTC. This codes for CASSGAGTKHEQFF.

This clonotype has just a few counts. The rearrangement joins TRBV5-1 to TRBJ2-2, with TRBD2 matching over 10 bases. The CDR3 is 22 residues long. With V trimmed by 4 bases and J by 4 bases, 25 bases remained unmatched. Germline CDR1 SGHRS, CDR2 YFSETQ. Here the CDR3 reads CASSLSPLAGTVWTLVTGELFF. The CDR3 coding sequence is TGCGCCAGCAGCCTGAGTCCACTAGCGGGAACGGTATGGACCCTGGTCACCGGGGAGCTGTTTTTT. The full variable domain, its missing parts supplied by reference TRBV5-1 and TRBJ2-2, is KAGVTQTPRYLIKTRGQQVTLSCSPISGHRSVSWYQQTPGQGLQFLFEYFSETQRNKGNFPGRFSGRQFSNSRSEMNVSTLELGDSALYLCASSLSPLAGTVWTLVTGELFFGEGSRLTVL.

Note on this clonotype: Given a much more abundant clone one base away, this may be a read error. This chain links TRBV20-1 with TRBJ2-5; 10 positions match TRBD2. With 8 bases clipped from V and 1 base from J, the junction kept 16 bases outside the gene matches. Germline CDR1 is DFQATT and CDR2 is SNEGSKA (reference sequence). The length of the CDR3 is 17 residues. Here the CDR3 reads CSTTRLAGVGPQETQYF. The CDR3 DNA reads as TGCAGTACTACGCGGCTAGCGGGAGTAGGGCCCCAAGAGACCCAGTACTTC.

This chain uses TRBV7-9 with TRBJ1-2, with unresolved D. Trimming removed 10 bases at V and 6 bases at J, with 21 bases between. In germline, CDR1 is SEHNR, CDR2 FQNEAQ (reference sequence). CDR3 size: 14 residues. The CDR3 DNA is TGTGCCACCCCAGGACCCACGGGTAGCGATGGCTACACCTTC. Its protein is CATPGPTGSDGYTF.

The chain links TRBV7-2 to TRBJ2-7; D remains ambiguous. Germline values: CDR1 SGHTA, CDR2 FQGNSA. Trimming stripped 5 bases from V and 1 base from J, with 12 bases between. The CDR3 totals 14 residues. CDR3 nucleotide sequence: TGTGCCAGCAGCGTAGAGCCTAGTTCCTACGAGCAGTACTTC. Translating it yields CASSVEPSSYEQYF.

This clonotype has only a few counts. This chain joins TRBV20-1 and TRBJ2-5, with 14 nucleotides matching TRBD2. Germline V lookup: CDR1 DFQATT, CDR2 SNEGSKA (reference sequence). This CDR3 is built from 15 residues. Trimming cost V 3 bases and J 2 bases; bases outside gene matches: 2. Here the CDR3 DNA reads TGCAGTGCTAGGGGGACTAGCGGGAGTCAAGAGACCCAGTACTTC. Residues: CSARGTSGSQETQYF.

This chain connects TRBV2 to TRBJ1-2; D gene ambiguous. CDR1 is SNHLY, CDR2 FYNNEI, per germline. This CDR3 contains 12 residues. With 4 bases removed from V and 7 bases from J, the gap between germline ends came to 10 bases. The CDR3 coding sequence is TGTGCCAGCAGTGTGGGGATCGCTGGCTACACCTTC. The encoded protein is CASSVGIAGYTF.